One and the same sample provided the 21 T cell receptor beta chains below, sequenced in a study of blood T cells in healthy people across ages. The use of a sample-barcoded 5' primer and a J-beta primer mix characterized a second PCR of about 7 to 12 cycles. MiXCR, run by TCRdb on the 5' RACE reads, gives a single entry per CDR3 protein. This sample has 650,000 to 700,000 distinct CDR3 sequences, with about 34% found just once. Sequenced input: blood. These receptors originate from a woman over 75 in good health.

This clonotype was counted once. The genes are TRBV14 and TRBJ2-5; the D is unclear. CDR3 size: 13 residues. V lost 2 bases to trimming and J lost 1 base, with 5 bases between them. Germline loops: CDR1 SGHDN, CDR2 FVKESK. CDR3 amino acids: CASSQLSQETQYF. The CDR3 DNA sequence: TGTGCCAGCAGCCAACTCTCCCAAGAGACCCAGTACTTC.

This clonotype came up many times. V and J are TRBV7-2 and TRBJ1-1, with D uncertain. The germline gives CDR1 SGHTA, CDR2 FQGNSA. The ends were cut back, 2 bases at V and 6 bases at J, with 7 bases in the middle. The CDR3 loop spans 12 amino acids. CDR3 DNA sequence: TGTGCCAGCAGCTTAAGCACCCCTGAAGCTTTCTTT. Translated, it gives CASSLSTPEAFF.

This clonotype was recorded at least ten times. This may arise from a read error, as a much more abundant clone is one base away. The V gene is TRBV5-1, the J gene TRBJ1-2; D gene unclear. Germline assignment: CDR1 SGHRS and CDR2 YFSETQ. The CDR3 has 13 residues. V lost 4 bases and J 3 bases, leaving 10 bases between the germline ends. Here the CDR3 reads CASSPGSYYGYTF. CDR3 coding DNA: TGCGCCAGCAGCCCCGGGAGCTACTATGGCTACACCTTC.

Note on this clonotype: This may come from a read error, since a much larger clone is one base off. No DNA is shown, since the ends of the CDR3 on it are uncertain; the CDR3 is the one TCRdb lists. V and J are TRBV5-1 and TRBJ1-1; the DNA was not compared with TRBD1, the D call given in the table. Germline CDR1 and CDR2: SGHRS and YFSETQ. The CDR3 numbers 15 amino acids, ends counted. The CDR3: CASSVGQGINTEAVF.

This clonotype was recorded a few times. The rearrangement links TRBV30 to TRBJ2-1; 15 nucleotides align to TRBD2. Trimming at V came to 1 base and at J to 6 bases, leaving 1 base not matched to a gene. Germline V gene sequence: CDR1 GTSNPN, CDR2 SVGIG (reference sequence). The CDR3 contains 15 residues. This chain's CDR3 is CAWSAGLAGGNEQFF. CDR3 DNA sequence: TGTGCCTGGAGTGCGGGACTAGCGGGGGGCAATGAGCAGTTCTTC. Together with reference TRBV30 and TRBJ2-1, the CDR3 gives the full variable domain: SQTIHQWPATLVQPVGSPLSLECTVEGTSNPNLYWYRQAAGRGLQLLFYSVGIGQISSEVPQNLSASRPQDRQFILSSKKLLLSDSGFYLCAWSAGLAGGNEQFFGPGTRLTVL.

This clonotype was recorded many times. This chain connects TRBV6-2 or TRBV6-3 to TRBJ2-1, with a possible D match to TRBD1 (6 bases). V was pared by 6 bases and J by 0 bases, with 9 bases between. This CDR3 spans 14 amino acids. CDR1 is MNHEY and CDR2 is SVGEGT in the germline V gene. The DNA for the CDR3 is TGTGCCAGCAGCCGGGACAACTCCTACAATGAGCAGTTCTTC. As protein: CASSRDNSYNEQFF.

V is TRBV6-5 and J is TRBJ2-7; 9 nucleotides align to TRBD1. CDR3 length: 15 residues. V dropped 3 bases and J dropped 1; count of bases not matched to a gene: 4. Germline V gene sequence: CDR1 MNHEY, CDR2 SVGAGI. CDR3 DNA sequence: TGTGCCAGCAGTTATCGACAGGGGGGGTCCTACGAGCAGTACTTC. This gives the protein CASSYRQGGSYEQYF.

The chain couples TRBV19 to TRBJ2-1; D remains unclear. The CDR3 sequence is 13 residues long. Germline lookup yields CDR1 LNHDA and CDR2 SQIVND (reference sequence). V was pared by 1 base and J by 5 bases, with 6 bases between. The CDR3 protein is CASSIGADNEQFF. The CDR3 DNA follows: TGTGCCAGTAGTATAGGGGCAGACAATGAGCAGTTCTTC.

As for this clonotype: It is likely a read error, because the conserved phenylalanine at the end of the CDR3 is missing. The V call is TRBV6-5, the J call TRBJ2-1, with no clear D. Trimming left V 3 bases short and J 5 bases short, with 11 bases between. There are 14 residues in the CDR3. CDR1 MNHEY and CDR2 SVGAGI come from the germline V gene. CDR3 nucleotides: TGTGCCAGCAGTTATGAGATAGGACACAATGAGCAGTTCTGC. It translates to CASSYEIGHNEQFC.

This clonotype was counted many times. V is TRBV4-1 and J is TRBJ2-3; 11 nucleotides agree with TRBD2. The V and J ends lost 6 bases and 5 bases, in that order; junction bases with no gene match: 10. CDR1 and CDR2 (germline): MGHRA, YSYEKL. CDR3 length: 16 residues. CDR3 in amino acids: CASSLTSGGAGDTQYF. As DNA, the CDR3 is TGCGCCAGCAGTCTTACTAGCGGGGGCGCTGGAGATACGCAGTATTTT.

This rearrangement joins TRBV20-1 to TRBJ2-7, with a possible D match to TRBD1 (5 bases). The CDR3 contains 13 residues. The V end lost 6 bases, the J end lost 5 bases, and 17 bases lay between the germline ends. The germline gives CDR1 DFQATT, CDR2 SNEGSKA (reference sequence). CDR3 coding DNA: TGCAGTGCAATATTTCAGGGTATCCACGAGCAGTACTTC. Amino acids: CSAIFQGIHEQYF.

This clonotype was observed a handful of times. Written as DNA, the CDR3 is TGTGCCAGCAGCTCACTTGCGGGAAAGAACCATTCACCCCTCCACTTT. This sequence encodes CASSSLAGKNHSPLHF. The V and J genes are TRBV7-6 and TRBJ1-6; unclear D gene. CDR1 and CDR2 from the germline V gene are SGHVS and FNYEAQ. CDR3 length: 16 amino acids. The V end lost 4 bases, the J end lost 8 bases, and 18 bases lay between the germline ends.

This clonotype was recorded at least ten times. The chain couples TRBV20-1 to TRBJ2-1; 8 positions match TRBD2. Germline values: CDR1 DFQATT, CDR2 SNEGSKA (reference sequence). Trimming cost V 0 bases and J 6 bases; bases outside gene matches: 13. The CDR3 loop spans 17 amino acids. The CDR3 here is CSARDPMRGVSSNEQFF. Here the CDR3 DNA reads TGCAGTGCTAGAGACCCTATGCGGGGGGTTAGTAGCAATGAGCAGTTCTTC.

Ten or more counts support this clonotype. This sequence joins TRBV7-2 and TRBJ2-7, with 7 bases that match TRBD2. CDR1 and CDR2 (germline): SGHTA, FQGNSA. This CDR3 is 14 amino acids long. With 5 bases clipped from V and 2 bases from J, the junction kept 6 bases outside the gene matches. CDR3 nucleotides: TGTGCCAGCAGCCGGTCACGGGGGGCCTACGAGCAGTACTTC. Its protein product is CASSRSRGAYEQYF.

This clonotype was counted a single time. The CDR3 DNA sequence: TGTGCCAGCAGCCACCCAGGGTCACCCCTCCACTTT. Its translation is CASSHPGSPLHF. The chain employs TRBV12-3 or TRBV12-4 and TRBJ1-6; TRBD1 might be the D (5 bases). The CDR3 contains 12 residues. The germline V and J ends were trimmed by 6 bases and 10 bases, with 10 bases remaining between them.

The gene calls are TRBV12-3 or TRBV12-4 and TRBJ2-3; 7 bases fit TRBD2. The junction had 3 bases not matched to a gene; V was cut back by 6 bases and J by 6 bases. The CDR3 has 12 amino acids. CDR3: CASRPRGDTQYF. The CDR3 bases are TGTGCCAGCAGACCGCGGGGGGATACGCAGTATTTT.

V gene TRBV19 combines with J gene TRBJ1-5; D unresolved. V shed 1 base and J shed 7 bases, with 11 bases lying between them. Germline values: CDR1 LNHDA, CDR2 SQIVND (reference sequence). The CDR3 consists of 14 residues. The CDR3 region has the DNA TGTGCCAGTAGTATAGGTCGGGGTGACCAGCCCCAGCATTTT. Protein sequence: CASSIGRGDQPQHF.

The genes are TRBV29-1 and TRBJ1-2; 8 bases agree with TRBD1. Per the germline V gene, CDR1 is SQVTM and CDR2 is ANQGSEA. The V gene end was trimmed by 5 bases and the J gene end by 4 bases; junction bases not matched to a gene: 15. The CDR3 is made up of 16 amino acids. The CDR3: CSVLTGEAEGTYGYTF. For the CDR3, the DNA is TGCAGCGTTCTGACAGGGGAAGCAGAGGGCACCTATGGCTACACCTTC.

CDR3 region: CASSYGSVTYNEQFF. The CDR3 DNA reads as TGTGCCAGCAGTTACGGTAGCGTAACCTACAATGAGCAGTTCTTC. The genes are TRBV6-6 and TRBJ2-1; D may be TRBD2 (5 bases). The CDR3 has 15 residues. V was clipped by 2 bases and J by 2 bases, with 10 bases between them. Germline V gene lookup returns CDR1 MNHNY and CDR2 SVGAGI (reference sequence).

This clonotype has a count of ten or more. This chain links TRBV7-6 with TRBJ2-3; 9 positions agree with TRBD1. The germline gives CDR1 SGHVS, CDR2 FNYEAQ. V shed 5 bases and J 3 bases; nucleotides not matched to a gene: 6. This CDR3 is 15 amino acids long. The CDR3 here is CASSLQGAETDTQYF. As DNA, the CDR3 is TGTGCCAGCAGCCTACAGGGGGCAGAAACAGATACGCAGTATTTT.

The chain is built from TRBV5-1 and TRBJ1-1, with TRBD1 as a possible D gene (5 bases). Trimming removed 0 bases from V and 2 bases from J, with 14 bases in between. The CDR3 extends over 16 amino acids. Germline V gene sequence: CDR1 SGHRS, CDR2 YFSETQ. CDR3 nucleotides: TGCGCCAGCAGCTTGGGGGGGGGGACGGATAACACTGAAGCTTTCTTT. Amino acid sequence: CASSLGGGTDNTEAFF.